Each of the 7 T cell receptor beta chains below was sequenced from the same sample in a study of T cells after yellow fever vaccination. One entry per CDR3 protein, called by TCRdb with MiXCR from the 5' RACE reads. Among about 99,000 distinct CDR3 sequences listed, roughly 5.8% were seen once. The specimen was CD8+ T cells sorted from PBMCs, collected 10 days after the yellow fever booster vaccination. The receptors come from a man between 18 and 35 years old who received the YFV17D yellow fever vaccine.

CDR3 nucleotides: TGCGCCAGCAGCCAAGAAGAGTACTACGAGCAGTACGTC. This translates into CASSQEEYYEQYV. The V call is TRBV4-1, the J call TRBJ2-7; D is unclear. Germline CDR1 and CDR2: MGHRA and YSYEKL. Trimming removed 0 bases at V and 3 bases at J, with 6 bases between. CDR3 length equals 13 residues.

This clonotype was found a few times. The gene calls are TRBV21-1 and TRBJ2-1; TRBD2 is the table's D call, not checked against the DNA. TRBV21-1 corresponds to a pseudogene. This CDR3 spans 18 amino acids. CDR3 nucleotides: TGTGCCAGCAGCAAAGCGCTGGTAGCGGGGGCCTATATGAATGAGCAGTTCTTC. Its protein is CASSKALVAGAYMNEQFF.

The CDR3 DNA sequence: TGTGCCAGCAGCAGAACAGGGGTGGGCCAGCCCCAGCATTTT. It yields the protein CASSRTGVGQPQHF. The rearrangement uses TRBV12-3 or TRBV12-4 and TRBJ1-5; 7 bases fit TRBD1. V lost 6 bases and J lost 7; bases outside the gene matches: 9. This CDR3 comprises 14 residues.

This clonotype occurred many times. This sequence joins TRBV10-3 and TRBJ2-2; 8 bases are shared with TRBD2. The CDR3 sequence is 14 residues long. Germline CDR1 is ENHRY and CDR2 is SYGVKD. V shed 11 bases and J 0 bases; nucleotides not matched to a gene: 5. The CDR3 bases are TGTGCCTGTCGCGGGGGGACGAACACCGGGGAGCTGTTTTTT. Translating gives CACRGGTNTGELFF.

The V call is TRBV5-1, the J call TRBJ1-1, with D perhaps matching TRBD1 (6 bases). Germline V CDR1 and CDR2: SGHRS, YFSETQ. The CDR3 extends over 15 amino acids. The V gene lost 2 bases and the J gene lost 4 bases, with 15 bases spanning the gap. The CDR3: CASSFKQGGGTEAFF. CDR3 bases: TGCGCCAGCAGCTTTAAACAGGGAGGGGGCACTGAAGCTTTCTTT.

This chain connects TRBV4-3 to TRBJ2-3; possibly TRBD2 for D (5 bases). Deletions cut 7 bases from V and 4 bases from J, with 18 bases between. The CDR3 is 15 residues long. The germline gives CDR1 LGHNA, CDR2 YSLEER. DNA of the CDR3: TGCGCCAGCAACCACTTCGGGAAAAAGCCAGATACGCAGTATTTT. This gives the protein CASNHFGKKPDTQYF.

In this sample, this clonotype turned up a few times. The rearrangement links TRBV2 to TRBJ2-5; D call uncertain. Trimming pared 4 bases from V and 4 bases from J, leaving 13 bases between. This CDR3 spans 14 amino acids. The germline V gene encodes CDR1 SNHLY and CDR2 FYNNEI. The CDR3 nucleotides are TGTGCCAGCAGTGGAACCGCGGCCCTAGAGACCCAGTACTTC. It codes for CASSGTAALETQYF.